This T cell receptor (beta chain) originates from a study of shared clonotypes between healthy human individuals. There were no recent acute infections or vaccinations among the donors, who were healthy HIV-negative adults. This clone appeared many times. Germline V gene lookup returns CDR1 LGHNA and CDR2 YNFKEQ. With 4 bases removed from V and 3 bases from J, the gap between germline ends came to 9 bases. This CDR3 is built from 14 residues. Profiled with immunoSEQ multiplex PCR; TCRdb holds only in-frame clones, not every one. The table includes over a million clones, around 82% detected once. The chain links TRBV4-2 to TRBJ1-4, with D unclear. This TCR derives from a young man in good health. Some clones in this sample may be carry-over from other donors' samples. The sequencing input was memory CD4+ T cells from PBMCs. As to subset: CD45RA-negative fraction. The CDR3 nucleotides read TGTGCCAGCAGCCGATCAGGATCTAATGAAAAACTGTTTTTT. This translates into CASSRSGSNEKLFF.